The entry below describes one TCR beta chain. Just one base apart from a much larger clone, this may be a read error. In the same sample, other DNA sequences code for this CDR3. The data originate from a study of blood T cell repertoires in COVID-19. This CDR3 spans 13 amino acids. Germline CDR1 MNHNY, CDR2 SVGAGI (reference sequence). The ends were cut back, 5 bases at V and 1 base at J, with 8 bases in the middle. Some clones are missing from TCRdb's copy, which holds only in-frame ones; the method was immunoSEQ multiplex PCR. The sample lists 110,000 or so clones; roughly 85% were seen once. The sequenced material came from peripheral blood. This chain connects TRBV6-6 to TRBJ1-2; D possibly corresponds to TRBD1 (6 bases). The sequence came from a woman aged 55-69 years with COVID-19, enrolled during active disease. Here the CDR3 reads CASSRDINYGYTF. CDR3 nucleotides: TGTGCCAGCAGTCGGGACATTAACTATGGCTACACCTTC.